These 21 T cell receptor beta chains originate from one sample sequenced in a study of T cell responses to AZD1222 COVID-19 vaccine. Only in-frame clones appear in the TCRdb table, and some are missing; sequencing was by immunoSEQ multiplex PCR. In the table there are around 150,000 clones, about nine tenths of which are singletons. Here the sequenced sample was peripheral blood, taken on day 0 of AZD1222 vaccination. All receptors derive from an adult in good health.

This clone occurred a few times. Other DNA variants within this sample encode the same CDR3. The rearrangement joins TRBV3-1 (or the pseudogene TRBV3-2) to TRBJ1-3; no clear D gene. This CDR3 contains 13 residues. CDR1 and CDR2 from the germline V gene are LGHDT and YNNKEL (reference sequence). The germline V and J ends were trimmed by 4 bases and 0 bases, with 4 bases remaining between them. The CDR3 DNA reads TGTGCCAGCAGCCTAGACTCTGGAAACACCATATATTTT. Translation: CASSLDSGNTIYF.

The rearrangement uses TRBV7-8 and TRBJ2-1; TRBD2 aligns across 13 bases. Germline V lookup: CDR1 SGHVS, CDR2 FQNEAQ. V shed 1 base, J shed 3 bases, and the junction held 6 bases outside the gene matches. The CDR3 contains 18 residues. The CDR3 sequence is CASSLGRWTSGSYNEQFF. In DNA form, the CDR3 reads TGTGCCAGCAGCTTAGGGAGGTGGACTAGCGGGAGCTACAATGAGCAGTTCTTC.

The chain is built from TRBV5-4 and TRBJ1-1; D gene uncertain. This CDR3 contains 17 residues. Per germline, CDR1 SGHNT and CDR2 YYREEE (reference sequence). Trimming took 2 bases from V and 0 from J, leaving 17 bases between them. DNA of the CDR3: TGTGCCAGCAGCTTCGGACGGTCAAACAGAGTGAACACTGAAGCTTTCTTT. It yields the protein CASSFGRSNRVNTEAFF.

This sequence joins TRBV25-1 and TRBJ2-3; D unclear. CDR3 length: 13 residues. Germline assignment: CDR1 MGHDK and CDR2 SYGVNS. Trimming stripped 4 bases from V and 0 bases from J, with 5 bases between. CDR3: CASSGASTDTQYF. As DNA, the CDR3 is TGTGCCAGCAGTGGAGCGAGCACAGATACGCAGTATTTT.

The chain is built from TRBV2 and TRBJ2-2; 8 bases agree with TRBD1. The CDR3 spans 13 residues. J gave up 5 bases and V 7 bases, and 3 bases lay outside the gene matches. Germline values: CDR1 SNHLY, CDR2 FYNNEI. The CDR3 reads CASNYRGTGELFF. The CDR3 DNA follows: TGTGCCAGCAACTACAGGGGGACCGGGGAGCTGTTTTTT.

The chain links TRBV2 to TRBJ2-3; D is unresolved. The germline gives CDR1 SNHLY, CDR2 FYNNEI. V dropped 5 bases and J dropped 3 bases, with 12 bases sitting between them. The CDR3 totals 14 residues. This chain's CDR3 is CASSLTISTDTQYF. The CDR3 bases are TGTGCCAGCAGTCTTACCATATCAACAGATACGCAGTATTTT.

The chain joins TRBV6-5 to TRBJ2-7; a weak D match, TRBD1 (6 bases). The germline V and J ends were trimmed by 2 bases and 2 bases, with 13 bases remaining between them. The CDR3 length is 15 residues. Germline V lookup: CDR1 MNHEY, CDR2 SVGAGI. CDR3 protein: CASSYQGTVPYEQYF. The CDR3, as DNA: TGTGCCAGCAGTTACCAGGGGACGGTACCCTACGAGCAGTACTTC.

The chain joins TRBV7-8 to TRBJ2-5; no firm D call. The V gene's germline CDR1 is SGHVS and CDR2 FQNEAQ. Trimming removed 2 bases from V and 6 bases from J, with 13 bases in between. The CDR3 is 14 residues long. The CDR3 DNA is TGTGCCAGCAGCTTATCCCCGGGTTTGAAGACCCAGTACTTC. Protein sequence: CASSLSPGLKTQYF.

The chain uses TRBV7-2 and TRBJ2-3; 7 bases agree with TRBD2. Per germline, CDR1 SGHTA and CDR2 FQGNSA. Trimming at V came to 8 bases and at J to 4 bases, leaving 6 bases not matched to a gene. This CDR3 comprises 13 residues. CDR3 residues: CASGEGGSDTQYF. As DNA, the CDR3 is TGTGCCAGCGGGGAGGGCGGCTCAGATACGCAGTATTTT.

This clone has a handful of counts. The V call is TRBV7-9, the J call TRBJ2-7, with 10 bases aligning to TRBD1. The CDR3 has 17 amino acids. Germline trimming cut 7 bases from V and 6 bases from J; bases unmatched to any gene: 18. Germline CDR1 SEHNR, CDR2 FQNEAQ (reference sequence). The CDR3 region has the DNA TGTGCCAGCATGGACCCTGGTTGGGGACAGGGGCGTCCCGAGCAGTACTTC. This codes for CASMDPGWGQGRPEQYF.

The rearrangement uses TRBV28 and TRBJ2-5, with 7 nucleotides matching TRBD1. This CDR3 has 14 residues. The germline V gene has CDR1 MDHEN and CDR2 SYDVKM. V was pared by 6 bases and J by 0 bases, with 4 bases of the junction left unmatched. CDR3 residues: CASRPTGDQETQYF. DNA of the CDR3: TGTGCCAGCAGACCCACAGGGGACCAAGAGACCCAGTACTTC.

This rearrangement joins TRBV19 to TRBJ2-7; 7 nucleotides match TRBD1. Germline loops: CDR1 LNHDA, CDR2 SQIVND (reference sequence). This CDR3 has 15 amino acids. After removal of 3 bases from V and 2 bases from J, the junction contained 7 bases not matched to a gene. The chain's CDR3 is CASSMIRGPAYEQYF. DNA of the CDR3: TGTGCCAGTAGTATGATAAGGGGGCCAGCCTACGAGCAGTACTTC. The full variable domain, with the rest looked up from reference TRBV19 and TRBJ2-7, is DGGITQSPKYLFRKEGQNVTLSCEQNLNHDAMYWYRQDPGQGLRLIYYSQIVNDFQKGDIAEGYSVSREKKESFPLTVTSAQKNPTAFYLCASSMIRGPAYEQYFGPGTRLTVT.

The chain combines TRBV6-5 with TRBJ2-3; D not resolved. V shed 6 bases and J shed 5 bases, with 15 bases lying between them. CDR1 MNHEY and CDR2 SVGAGI come from the germline V gene. The CDR3 is 14 residues long. DNA for the CDR3: TGTGCCAGCAGGCCAGGTGGAGCCCGAGATACGCAGTATTTT. It encodes CASRPGGARDTQYF.

This clone appeared once. This sequence joins TRBV18 and TRBJ2-2; no firm D call. The CDR3 totals 16 residues. Germline V gene lookup returns CDR1 KGHSH and CDR2 LQKENI. Trimming stripped 3 bases from V and 4 bases from J, with 15 bases between. Here the CDR3 reads CASSPLFPETTGELFF. The CDR3 DNA is TGTGCCAGCTCACCCTTATTTCCGGAGACCACCGGGGAGCTGTTTTTT.

The rearrangement uses TRBV28 and TRBJ1-2; no clear D. The CDR3 has 13 amino acids. In germline, CDR1 is MDHEN, CDR2 SYDVKM. Trimming pared 6 bases from V and 3 bases from J, leaving 11 bases between. In nucleotides, the CDR3 is TGTGCCAGCAGGGTTGAGGGAGACTATGGCTACACCTTC. This codes for CASRVEGDYGYTF.

The chain employs TRBV5-1 and TRBJ2-3; 10 bases agree with TRBD1. The J segment lost 3 bases and the V segment lost 4 bases, leaving 5 bases of the junction unmatched. The CDR3 runs 15 residues. The germline V gene has CDR1 SGHRS and CDR2 YFSETQ. The chain's CDR3 is CASSPGTGDTDTQYF. The CDR3 nucleotides read TGCGCCAGCAGCCCCGGGACAGGGGATACAGATACGCAGTATTTT.

The gene calls are TRBV27 and TRBJ2-3; possibly TRBD1 for D (5 bases). The CDR3 has 13 residues. V lost 7 bases and J 14 bases, leaving 22 bases between the germline ends. Per germline, CDR1 MNHEY and CDR2 SMNVEV (reference sequence). Here the CDR3 reads CASNSNWGTLLYF. The CDR3 DNA reads as TGTGCCAGCAACTCAAACTGGGGCACCTTATTGTATTTT.

In this sample, this clone turned up a few times. The chain uses TRBV7-9 and TRBJ2-2, with 7 bases lining up with TRBD2. This CDR3 spans 14 amino acids. V lost 7 bases, J lost 4 bases, and 6 bases stayed unmatched. Germline CDR1 reads SEHNR; CDR2 reads FQNEAQ (reference sequence). CDR3 DNA: TGTGCCAGCATCGGGACTACCAGCACCGGGGAGCTGTTTTTT. Residues: CASIGTTSTGELFF.

V usage is TRBV24-1 and J usage is TRBJ1-2; no clear D gene. The CDR3 runs to 13 residues. Per germline, CDR1 KGHDR and CDR2 SFDVKD. V was trimmed by 1 base and J by 7 bases, leaving 9 bases between them. This CDR3 reads CATSDFFGVGYTF. CDR3 bases: TGTGCCACCAGTGATTTCTTCGGGGTTGGCTACACCTTC.

The rearrangement joins TRBV14 to TRBJ2-7; the D is unclear. CDR3 length: 15 amino acids. Trimming took 4 bases from V and 0 from J, leaving 13 bases between them. The germline gives CDR1 SGHDN, CDR2 FVKESK. The CDR3 nucleotides read TGTGCCAGCAGCCGAGGTCCCCTAGGCTCCTACGAGCAGTACTTC. This encodes CASSRGPLGSYEQYF.

This clone showed up just once. This sequence joins TRBV7-9 and TRBJ2-5, with D perhaps TRBD2 (6 bases). Germline loops: CDR1 SEHNR, CDR2 FQNEAQ (reference sequence). The CDR3 contains 16 residues. The V end was cut by 1 base, the J end by 4 bases, with 16 bases between. CDR3 DNA sequence: TGTGCCAGCAGCTTAGAGCCTCGGGGGTTCGCAGAGACCCAGTACTTC. It encodes CASSLEPRGFAETQYF.